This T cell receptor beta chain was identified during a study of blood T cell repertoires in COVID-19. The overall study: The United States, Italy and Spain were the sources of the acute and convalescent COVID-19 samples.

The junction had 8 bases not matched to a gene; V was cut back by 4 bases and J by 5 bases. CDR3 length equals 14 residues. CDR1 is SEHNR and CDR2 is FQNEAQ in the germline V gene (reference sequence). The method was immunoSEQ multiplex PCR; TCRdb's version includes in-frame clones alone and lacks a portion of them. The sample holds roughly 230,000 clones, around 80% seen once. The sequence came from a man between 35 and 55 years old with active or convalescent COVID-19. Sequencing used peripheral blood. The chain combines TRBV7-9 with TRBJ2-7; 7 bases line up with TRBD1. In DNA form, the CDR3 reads TGTGCCAGCAGCTCCACAGGGGTCTTGGACGAGCAGTACTTC. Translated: CASSSTGVLDEQYF.